This T cell receptor (beta chain) is from a study of T cells in Graves' hyperthyroidism and ophthalmopathy. TCR beta CDR3 regions were amplified from RNA. Researchers ran a first-round RT-PCR on the TCR CDR3 using the HTBI primer set. One entry per CDR3 protein, called by TCRdb with MiXCR from the multiplex PCR reads. Of 730,000 or so distinct CDR3 sequences listed, around 20% were seen once; the top ten hold 16%. This clonotype was recorded a few times. Germline CDR1 reads SQVTM; CDR2 reads ANQGSEA. The CDR3 totals 17 residues. V was pared by 0 bases and J by 6 bases, with 14 bases of the junction left unmatched.

The rearrangement uses TRBV29-1 and TRBJ1-2; 9 bases map to TRBD1. The receptor comes from a woman aged 45-59 years with Graves' hyperthyroidism that later progressed to Graves' ophthalmopathy. The sequenced sample consisted of blood. The CDR3 DNA sequence: TGCAGCGTTGAAGACCCCTTCCTGACAGGGGGGGAGGATGGCTACACCTTC. This encodes CSVEDPFLTGGEDGYTF.